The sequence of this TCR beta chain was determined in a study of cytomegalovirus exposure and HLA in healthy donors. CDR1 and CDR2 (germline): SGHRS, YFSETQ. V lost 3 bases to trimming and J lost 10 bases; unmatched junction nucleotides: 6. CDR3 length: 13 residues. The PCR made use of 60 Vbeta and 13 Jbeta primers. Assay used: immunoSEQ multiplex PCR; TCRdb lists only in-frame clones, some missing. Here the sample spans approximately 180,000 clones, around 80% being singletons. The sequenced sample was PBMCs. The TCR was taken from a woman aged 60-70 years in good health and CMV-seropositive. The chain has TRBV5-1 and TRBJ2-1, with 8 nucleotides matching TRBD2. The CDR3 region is CASSYVGREEQFF. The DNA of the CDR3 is TGCGCCAGCAGCTACGTCGGGAGGGAGGAGCAGTTCTTC.